The TCR beta chain under discussion was sequenced for a study of radiation and T cells in renal cell carcinoma. Whole-study findings and limits: In blood, top tumor clones expanded by 2 weeks, shrinking by 4. No pretreatment tumor biopsies were available for baseline clonotypes.

The CDR3 extends over 15 amino acids. Trimming cost V 0 bases and J 7 bases, with 14 bases left between them. The germline V gene encodes CDR1 SGHRS and CDR2 YFSETQ. The sample holds one count of this clone. Its antigen is unknown. Time point specified: blood 2 weeks post-SBRT. The treatment: 15 Gy SBRT to primary tumor, nephrectomy 4 weeks later. The assay was immunoSEQ multiplex PCR, and TCRdb's table has in-frame clones only and misses some. Here the sample spans 70,000 or so clones, about four fifths being singletons. V gene TRBV5-1 combines with J gene TRBJ2-1; D possibly corresponds to TRBD2 (6 bases). The input for sequencing was blood, taken from a patient whose treatment included radiotherapy and nephrectomy. The TCR originated in a man in his 60s with renal cell carcinoma. CDR3 region: CASSLEGGKDNEQFF. CDR3 nucleotide sequence: TGCGCCAGCAGCTTGGAAGGCGGGAAAGATAATGAGCAGTTCTTC.